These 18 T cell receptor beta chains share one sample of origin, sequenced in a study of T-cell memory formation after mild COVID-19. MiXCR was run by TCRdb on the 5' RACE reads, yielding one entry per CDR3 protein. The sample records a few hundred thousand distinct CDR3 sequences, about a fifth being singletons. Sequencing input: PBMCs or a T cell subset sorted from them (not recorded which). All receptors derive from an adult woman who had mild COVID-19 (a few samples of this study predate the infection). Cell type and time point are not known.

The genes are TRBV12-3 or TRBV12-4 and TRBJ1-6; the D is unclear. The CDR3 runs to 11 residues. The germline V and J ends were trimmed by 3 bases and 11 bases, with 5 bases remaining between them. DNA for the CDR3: TGTGCCAGCAGTTTGGGCCCACCCCTCCACTTT. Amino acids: CASSLGPPLHF.

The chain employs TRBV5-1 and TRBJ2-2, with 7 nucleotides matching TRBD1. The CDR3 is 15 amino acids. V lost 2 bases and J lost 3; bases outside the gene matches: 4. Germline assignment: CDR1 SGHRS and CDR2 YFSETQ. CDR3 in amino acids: CASSFGTDYTGELFF. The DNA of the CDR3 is TGCGCCAGCAGCTTCGGGACAGACTACACCGGGGAGCTGTTTTTT.

CDR3 sequence: CASSPKGIRPEQYF. Written as DNA, the CDR3 is TGTGCCAGCTCACCAAAGGGGATTAGACCCGAGCAGTACTTC. The gene calls are TRBV18 and TRBJ2-7; D is possibly TRBD1 (5 bases). This CDR3 has 14 amino acids. Trimming took off 2 bases at V and 6 bases at J, with 14 bases between the two ends. Per germline, CDR1 KGHSH and CDR2 LQKENI.

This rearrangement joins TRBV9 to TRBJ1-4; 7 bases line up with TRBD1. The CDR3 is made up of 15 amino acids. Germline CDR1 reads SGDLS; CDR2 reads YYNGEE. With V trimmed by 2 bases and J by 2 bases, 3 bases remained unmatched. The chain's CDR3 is CASSVQGGTNEKLFF. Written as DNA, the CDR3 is TGTGCCAGCAGCGTGCAGGGGGGCACTAATGAAAAACTGTTTTTT. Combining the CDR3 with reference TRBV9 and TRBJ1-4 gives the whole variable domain DSGVTQTPKHLITATGQRVTLRCSPRSGDLSVYWYQQSLDQGLQFLIQYYNGEERAKGNILERFSAQQFPDLHSELNLSSLELGDSALYFCASSVQGGTNEKLFFGSGTQLSVL.

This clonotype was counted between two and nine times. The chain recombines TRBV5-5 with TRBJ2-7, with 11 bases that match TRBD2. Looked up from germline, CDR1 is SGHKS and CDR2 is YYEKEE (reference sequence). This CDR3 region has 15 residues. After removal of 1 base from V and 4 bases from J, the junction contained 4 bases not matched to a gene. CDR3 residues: CASSLSLAGAYEQYF. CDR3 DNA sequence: TGTGCCAGCAGCTTGTCACTAGCGGGAGCTTACGAGCAGTACTTC.

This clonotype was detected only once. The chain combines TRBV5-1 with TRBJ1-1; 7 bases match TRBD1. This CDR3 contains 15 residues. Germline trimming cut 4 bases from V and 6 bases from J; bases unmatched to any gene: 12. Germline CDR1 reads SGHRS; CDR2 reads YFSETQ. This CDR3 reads CASSAKDRPGSEAFF. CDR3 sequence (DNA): TGCGCCAGCAGCGCGAAGGACAGGCCTGGATCTGAAGCTTTCTTT.

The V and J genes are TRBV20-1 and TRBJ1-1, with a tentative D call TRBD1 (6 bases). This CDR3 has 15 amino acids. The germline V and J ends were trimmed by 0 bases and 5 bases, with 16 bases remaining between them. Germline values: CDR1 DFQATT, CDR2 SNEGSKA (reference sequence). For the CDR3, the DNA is TGCAGTGCTAGAGAGAACAGGGCTCAGGGGACTGAAGCTTTCTTT. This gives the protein CSARENRAQGTEAFF.

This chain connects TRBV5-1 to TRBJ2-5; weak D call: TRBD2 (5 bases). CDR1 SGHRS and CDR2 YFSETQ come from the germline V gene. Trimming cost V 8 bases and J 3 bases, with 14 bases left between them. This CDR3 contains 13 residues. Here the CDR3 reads CASAGRVEETQYF. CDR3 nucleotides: TGCGCCAGTGCCGGGCGGGTGGAAGAGACCCAGTACTTC.

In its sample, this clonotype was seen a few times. The CDR3 loop is CASSEGPGTYEQYF. In DNA form, the CDR3 reads TGTGCCAGCAGTGAAGGGCCAGGCACCTACGAGCAGTACTTC. J is TRBJ2-7 and V is TRBV2; D is undetermined. V dropped 1 base and J dropped 2 bases, with 9 bases sitting between them. The CDR3 totals 14 residues. The V gene's germline CDR1 is SNHLY and CDR2 FYNNEI.

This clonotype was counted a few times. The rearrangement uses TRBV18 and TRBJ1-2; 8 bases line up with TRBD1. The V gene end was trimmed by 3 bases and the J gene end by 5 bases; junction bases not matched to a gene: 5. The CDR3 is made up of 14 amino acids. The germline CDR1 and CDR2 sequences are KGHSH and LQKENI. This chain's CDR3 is CASSPGQDMYGYTF. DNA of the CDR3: TGTGCCAGCTCACCGGGACAGGATATGTATGGCTACACCTTC.

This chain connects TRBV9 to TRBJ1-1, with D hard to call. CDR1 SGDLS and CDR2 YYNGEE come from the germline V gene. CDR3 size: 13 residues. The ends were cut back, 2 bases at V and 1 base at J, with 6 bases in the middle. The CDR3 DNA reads TGTGCCAGCAGCGTTGGCTGGAACACTGAAGCTTTCTTT. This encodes CASSVGWNTEAFF.

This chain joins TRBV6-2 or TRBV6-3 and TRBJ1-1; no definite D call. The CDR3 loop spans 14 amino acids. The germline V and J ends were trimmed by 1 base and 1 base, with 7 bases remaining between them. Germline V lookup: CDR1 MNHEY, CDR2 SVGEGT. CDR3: CASSYWVRNTEAFF. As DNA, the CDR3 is TGTGCCAGCAGTTACTGGGTGAGGAACACTGAAGCTTTCTTT.

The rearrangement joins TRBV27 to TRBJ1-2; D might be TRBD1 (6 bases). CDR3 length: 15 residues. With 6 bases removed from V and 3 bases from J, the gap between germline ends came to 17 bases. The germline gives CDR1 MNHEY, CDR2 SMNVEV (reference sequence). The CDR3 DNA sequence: TGTGCCAGCAGGCCACTACAGGGTTATGACTATGGCTACACCTTC. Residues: CASRPLQGYDYGYTF.

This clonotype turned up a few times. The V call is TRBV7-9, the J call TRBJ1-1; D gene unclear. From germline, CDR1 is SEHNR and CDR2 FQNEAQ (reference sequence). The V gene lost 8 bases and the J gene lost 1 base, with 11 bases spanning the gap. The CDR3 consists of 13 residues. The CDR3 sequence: CASLTGENTEAFF. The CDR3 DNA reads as TGTGCCAGCTTGACCGGGGAGAACACTGAAGCTTTCTTT.

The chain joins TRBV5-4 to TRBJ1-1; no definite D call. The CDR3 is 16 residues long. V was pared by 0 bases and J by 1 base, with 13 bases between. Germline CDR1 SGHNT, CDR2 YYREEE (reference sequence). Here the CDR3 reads CASSLAGLSGNTEAFF. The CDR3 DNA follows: TGTGCCAGCAGCTTGGCGGGGTTATCAGGGAACACTGAAGCTTTCTTT.

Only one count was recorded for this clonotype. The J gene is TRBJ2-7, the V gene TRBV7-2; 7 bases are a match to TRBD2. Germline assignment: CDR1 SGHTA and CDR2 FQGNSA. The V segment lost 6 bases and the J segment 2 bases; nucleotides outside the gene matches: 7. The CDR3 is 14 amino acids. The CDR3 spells CASSFSGPTYEQYF. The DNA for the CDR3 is TGTGCCAGCAGTTTTAGCGGGCCTACCTACGAGCAGTACTTC. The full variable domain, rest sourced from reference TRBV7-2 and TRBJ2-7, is GAGVSQSPSNKVTEKGKDVELRCDPISGHTALYWYRQSLGQGLEFLIYFQGNSAPDKSGLPSDRFSAERTGGSVSTLTIQRTQQEDSAVYLCASSFSGPTYEQYFGPGTRLTVT.

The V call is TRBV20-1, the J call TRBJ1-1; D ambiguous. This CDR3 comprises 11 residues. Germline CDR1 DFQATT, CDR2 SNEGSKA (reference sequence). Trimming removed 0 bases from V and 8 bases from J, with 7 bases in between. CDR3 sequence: CSARDMTEAFF. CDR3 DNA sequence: TGCAGTGCTAGAGATATGACGGAAGCTTTCTTT.

DNA for the CDR3: TGTGCCAGCAGCCAAGATGGGGGGAGAGGAGATACGCAGTATTTT. This encodes CASSQDGGRGDTQYF. The chain uses TRBV3-1 and TRBJ2-3; possibly TRBD2 for D (6 bases). Between the trimmed V and J ends, which lost 0 bases and 5 bases, there was a span of 12 bases. The CDR3 loop spans 15 amino acids. Looked up from germline, CDR1 is LGHDT and CDR2 is YNNKEL (reference sequence).